Below are 3 T cell receptor beta chains sequenced from a single sample in a study of cytomegalovirus exposure and HLA in healthy donors. The PCR was carried out with 60 Vbeta primers and 13 Jbeta primers. The repertoire was sequenced with immunoSEQ multiplex PCR; TCRdb's copy has only in-frame clones and lacks some. Of 100,000 to 150,000 clones listed, about 81% are singletons. The sequencing sample was made of PBMCs. The receptors shown here come from a woman in her twenties or thirties in good health and CMV-seronegative.

CDR3 bases: TGCGCCAGCAGCCTTCCAAGACAGGGTAGTAGCACTGAAGCTTTCTTT. Protein sequence: CASSLPRQGSSTEAFF. V is TRBV4-1 and J is TRBJ1-1; TRBD1 aligns across 7 bases. Trimming took 4 bases from V and 4 from J; bases not matched to a gene: 12. The CDR3 spans 16 residues. Germline CDR1 MGHRA, CDR2 YSYEKL.

The chain carries TRBV30 and TRBJ2-1; possibly TRBD2 for D (7 bases). Germline lookup yields CDR1 GTSNPN and CDR2 SVGIG (reference sequence). CDR3 length: 14 residues. Between the trimmed V and J ends, which lost 3 bases and 5 bases, there was a span of 14 bases. CDR3 sequence reads: CAWRRGGWDNEQFF. CDR3 sequence (DNA): TGTGCCTGGAGGAGGGGGGGTTGGGACAATGAGCAGTTCTTC. The full variable domain, rest sourced from reference TRBV30 and TRBJ2-1, is SQTIHQWPATLVQPVGSPLSLECTVEGTSNPNLYWYRQAAGRGLQLLFYSVGIGQISSEVPQNLSASRPQDRQFILSSKKLLLSDSGFYLCAWRRGGWDNEQFFGPGTRLTVL.

The chain is built from TRBV18 and TRBJ2-5; TRBD2 is a possible D gene (8 bases). The J call may be incorrect, as the DNA end agrees better with TRBJ2-7. The germline gives CDR1 KGHSH, CDR2 LQKENI. The CDR3 has 14 amino acids. The CDR3 DNA sequence: TGTGCCAGCTCACTAGCGGGACAGTCCTACGAGCAGTACTTC. The encoded protein is CASSLAGQSYEQYF.